One sample yielded the 7 T cell receptor beta chains listed below, sequenced in a study of blood T cell repertoires in COVID-19. The method was immunoSEQ multiplex PCR; TCRdb's version includes in-frame clones alone and lacks a portion of them. The table includes 200,000 to 250,000 clones, roughly 84% detected once. The sequencing sample was made of PBMCs or T cells enriched from blood (not recorded which). The receptor source for this set is a woman in her thirties or forties who had recovered from COVID-19.

The chain couples TRBV20-1 to TRBJ2-1, with D possibly being TRBD2 (5 bases). Germline V CDR1 and CDR2: DFQATT, SNEGSKA (reference sequence). This CDR3 comprises 11 residues. The V end was cut by 2 bases, the J end by 12 bases, with 11 bases between. The CDR3 region is CSARPRGPQFF. The CDR3 DNA follows: TGCAGTGCTAGACCCCGGGGTCCGCAGTTCTTC.

V is TRBV28 and J is TRBJ2-1; 7 bases are shared with TRBD1. Trimming took 6 bases from V and 7 from J; bases not matched to a gene: 9. CDR3 length equals 14 residues. Per the germline V gene, CDR1 is MDHEN and CDR2 is SYDVKM. The CDR3 protein is CASRWTGPRNEQFF. CDR3 in DNA: TGTGCCAGCAGGTGGACAGGTCCTAGGAATGAGCAGTTCTTC.

V and J are TRBV4-2 and TRBJ2-1; 12 bases agree with TRBD2. The germline gives CDR1 LGHNA, CDR2 YNFKEQ. V shed 1 base, J shed 9 bases, and the junction held 4 bases outside the gene matches. The CDR3 sequence is 15 residues long. The CDR3 DNA is TGTGCCAGCAGCCAAGGGGGACTAGCGGGCGGTGAGCAGTTCTTC. This gives the protein CASSQGGLAGGEQFF.

The V gene is TRBV18, the J gene TRBJ2-1; TRBD2 agrees at 16 bases. This CDR3 is built from 17 residues. From germline, CDR1 is KGHSH and CDR2 LQKENI. V gave up 3 bases and J gave up 6 bases; unmatched junction bases: 5. The CDR3 DNA sequence: TGTGCCAGCTCACCCCCGGGACTAGCGGGAGGGATCAATGAGCAGTTCTTC. This gives the protein CASSPPGLAGGINEQFF.

This chain links TRBV15 with TRBJ2-1, with 10 bases aligning to TRBD2. This CDR3 has 17 residues. The V and J ends lost 3 bases and 8 bases, in that order; junction bases with no gene match: 13. Germline V gene sequence: CDR1 LNHNV, CDR2 YYDKDF (reference sequence). The CDR3 DNA sequence: TGTGCCACCAGCAGTCGCCCAAAACTAGCGGGAATACATGAGCAGTTCTTC. Translating it yields CATSSRPKLAGIHEQFF.

This chain joins TRBV4-2 and TRBJ2-6; 9 positions agree with TRBD1. CDR1 and CDR2 from the germline V gene are LGHNA and YNFKEQ. This CDR3 comprises 16 residues. V lost 4 bases and J lost 4; bases outside the gene matches: 5. CDR3 nucleotides: TGTGCCAGCAGCCCTACAGGGGGCTTCGGGGCCAACGTCCTGACTTTC. Protein product: CASSPTGGFGANVLTF.

This clone was seen a few times. J is TRBJ2-7 and V is TRBV7-6; 8 positions match TRBD1. CDR1 is SGHVS, CDR2 FNYEAQ, per germline. The CDR3 length is 19 residues. The V and J ends lost 0 bases and 6 bases, in that order; junction bases with no gene match: 19. Written as DNA, the CDR3 is TGTGCCAGCAGCTTAGCCCAACCCCCGGGACAGGTAGGTCCCTCCGAGCAGTACGTC. Translated, it gives CASSLAQPPGQVGPSEQYV.